A single sample is the source of the 27 T cell receptor beta chains below, sequenced in a study of CD8+ T cells in alopecia areata. The pooled cutaneous lymph node cells were sorted using several markers (CD4, CD8alpha, NKG2D, NKG2ACE and others). cDNA prepared by RNA extraction and subsequent reverse transcription served as the template for sequencing. Profiling relied on immunoSEQ multiplex PCR, and the TCRdb table lists in-frame clones only, not all of them. The specimen has about 18,000 clones, none found just once. The sample comprised CD8+ T cells sorted from a lymph node. All receptors come from a C3H/HeJ mouse with alopecia areata. The mice in this strain carry MHC haplotype H2-k.

A note on this clone: Gene names are the mouse ones. Sequencing ends 4 residues short of the CDR3 end; the germline J gene provides the rest. The genes are TRBV13-1 and TRBJ2-5; 7 bases are shared with TRBD2. CDR3 length equals 14 residues. CDR1 is NSHNY and CDR2 is SYGAGN in the germline V gene. The CDR3 is CASSDARGGDTQYF. CDR3 bases read: TGTGCCAGCAGTGATGCTCGGGGGGGAGAC.

This clone was counted at least ten times. The listed genes are named as in mouse. The DNA ends 4 residues before the CDR3 does, and the rest of the CDR3 is filled in from the germline J gene. This rearrangement joins TRBV13-3 to TRBJ2-4, with TRBD1 matching 8 bases. CDR3 length: 15 residues. Per the germline V gene, CDR1 is NNHDY and CDR2 is SYVADS. Incomplete CDR3 DNA: TGTGCCAGCAGTGGCGTGACAGGGGCTGGAAAC. Its protein is CASSGVTGAGN. The whole CDR3 sequence is CASSGVTGAGNTLYF.

A few counts support this clone. The listed genes are named as in mouse. The read comes to an end 4 residues before the CDR3 does, leaving the germline J gene to fill in the end. The chain is built from TRBV19 and TRBJ1-1, with 8 positions matching TRBD1. V shed 4 bases, J shed 3 bases, and the junction held 2 bases outside the gene matches. Looked up from germline, CDR1 is FNHDT and CDR2 is SITEND (reference sequence). The CDR3 covers 13 residues. The CDR3 bases that were read are TGTGCCAGCAGTCCGACAGGGGACACA. Its translation is CASSPTGDT. The CDR3, in full, reads CASSPTGDTEVFF.

The sample holds a few counts of this clone. The protein here is the DNA translation, as the TCRdb protein differs from it at residue 8. The genes are named according to mouse. The CDR3 extends 3 residues past the end of the read, so its final part is completed from the germline J gene. V usage is TRBV26 and J usage is TRBJ1-6; no definite D call. TRBJ1-6 is treated as an ORF (open reading frame) with a function not yet certain. V lost 9 bases and J 8 bases, leaving 8 bases between the germline ends. Germline CDR1 reads KGHPV; CDR2 reads FQNQEV (reference sequence). The CDR3 has 11 amino acids. The part of the CDR3 DNA that was read is TGTGCCAGTTCAGGAGATTCGCCC. Residues: CASSGDSP. In full, the CDR3 is CASSGDSPLYF.

There are many counts of this clone. Gene names are the mouse ones. The part of the CDR3 DNA that was read is TGTGCCAGCAGTTCACAGGGGTATGCT. It specifies CASSSQGYA. The full CDR3 reads CASSSQGYAEQFF. The rearrangement joins TRBV19 to TRBJ2-1, with 7 nucleotides matching TRBD1. The CDR3 end is not reached by the read, which stops 4 residues before it; the germline J gene fills it in. From germline, CDR1 is FNHDT and CDR2 SITEND (reference sequence). The length of the CDR3 is 13 residues. V lost 4 bases to trimming and J lost 4 bases; unmatched junction nucleotides: 2.

A note on this clone: Genes and germline come from the mouse. The missing CDR3 end, 4 residues past where the read stops, is filled in from the germline J gene. The genes are TRBV19 and TRBJ2-3, with a possible D match to TRBD2 (6 bases). Trimming removed 2 bases from V and 0 bases from J, with 13 bases in between. CDR1 is FNHDT, CDR2 SITEND, per germline (reference sequence). The CDR3 runs to 16 residues. The CDR3 protein is CASSISAGASAETLYF. Partial CDR3 DNA: TGTGCCAGCAGTATCTCGGCTGGGGCGAGTGCAGAA.

This clone came up a few times. These gene names are mouse names. The covered CDR3 bases are TGTGCCAGCGGTGATGCTGACAGGTCCAACGAA. Translated, it gives CASGDADRSNE. The complete CDR3 reads CASGDADRSNERLFF. The V and J genes are TRBV13-2 and TRBJ1-4; weak D call: TRBD1 (6 bases). The CDR3 is cut off 4 residues early in the read; its end comes from the germline J gene. Per germline, CDR1 NNHNN and CDR2 SYGAGS (reference sequence). V lost 0 bases, J lost 2 bases, and 8 bases lay in between. The CDR3 consists of 15 residues.

This clone turned up a few times. These gene names are mouse names. The read stops 4 residues short of the end of the CDR3; the missing end is completed from the germline J gene. The rearrangement links TRBV1 to TRBJ2-5; 9 positions match TRBD2. Germline V gives CDR1 NSQYPW, CDR2 LRSPGD (reference sequence). The CDR3 totals 14 residues. The part of the CDR3 DNA that was read is TGCACCTGCAGTGACTGGGGGGTAGGAGAC. Amino acid sequence: CTCSDWGVGD. The full CDR3 protein is CTCSDWGVGDTQYF.

Concerning this clone itself: Mouse gene names and germline throughout. The missing CDR3 end, 4 residues past where the read stops, is filled in from the germline J gene. V and J are TRBV1 and TRBJ1-4; 7 nucleotides align to TRBD1. J was trimmed by 4 bases and V by 1 base; bases with no gene match: 3. CDR1 and CDR2 from the germline V gene are NSQYPW and LRSPGD (reference sequence). This CDR3 region has 15 residues. The DNA read from the CDR3 is TGCACCTGCAGTGCAGGGGACAGATTCAACGAA. As protein: CTCSAGDRFNE. The entire CDR3 protein is CTCSAGDRFNERLFF.

This clone turned up a few times. Gene names follow the mouse nomenclature. The read finishes 4 residues shy of the CDR3 end, and the germline J gene is used to complete it. The chain is built from TRBV1 and TRBJ2-5; 11 bases line up with TRBD2. The ends lost 0 bases at V and 1 base at J; junction bases unmatched: 0. The germline CDR1 and CDR2 sequences are NSQYPW and LRSPGD (reference sequence). The CDR3 extends over 16 amino acids. CDR3 DNA, as far as it was read: TGCACCTGCAGTGCAGAACTGGGGGGGCACCAAGAC. This encodes CTCSAELGGHQD. Given in full, the CDR3 is CTCSAELGGHQDTQYF.

This clone has just a few counts. The protein TCRdb lists differs from the translation of the DNA at residue 11; the protein given here is translated from the DNA itself. Gene names denote mouse genes. The read gets to within 3 residues of the CDR3 end, and the germline J gene fills in the rest. J is TRBJ1-6 and V is TRBV19; D not resolved. TRBJ1-6 is classed as an ORF, of uncertain function. This CDR3 comprises 14 residues. Germline V gene sequence: CDR1 FNHDT, CDR2 SITEND (reference sequence). V was shortened by 0 bases and J by 3 bases, with 4 bases between the two germline ends. Partial CDR3 DNA: TGTGCCAGCAGTATAGACATCTATAATTCGCCC. It encodes CASSIDIYNSP. The full CDR3 protein reads CASSIDIYNSPLYF.

About this clone: Germline and genes: mouse. The read terminates 4 residues ahead of where the CDR3 ends, so the germline J gene completes it. V usage is TRBV13-3 and J usage is TRBJ2-5, with 10 bases identical to TRBD2. Per the germline V gene, CDR1 is NNHDY and CDR2 is SYVADS. The CDR3 contains 18 residues. The V segment lost 0 bases and the J segment 0 bases; nucleotides outside the gene matches: 7. CDR3 protein: CASSDATLWGGNQDTQYF. Incomplete CDR3 DNA: TGTGCCAGCAGTGATGCAACCCTCTGGGGGGGCAACCAAGAC.

A word on this clone: Genes here carry mouse names. The read ends 4 residues shy of where the CDR3 ends; the end is completed using the germline J gene. The V call is TRBV19, the J call TRBJ2-3; weak D call: TRBD1 (6 bases). The CDR3 has 13 amino acids. From germline, CDR1 is FNHDT and CDR2 SITEND (reference sequence). The sequenced CDR3 bases are TGTGCCAGCAGTCCTCCGGGACAAGAA. Amino acid sequence: CASSPPGQE. The CDR3 in its entirety is CASSPPGQETLYF. Full variable domain (remainder filled in from reference TRBV19 and TRBJ2-3): GGIITQTPKFLIGQEGQKLTLKCQQNFNHDTMYWYRQDSGKGLRLIYYSITENDLQKGDLSEGYDASREKKSSFSLTVTSAQKNEMAVFLCASSPPGQETLYFGSGTRLTVL.

About this clone: The genes and germline here are from mouse. The read terminates 4 residues ahead of where the CDR3 ends, so the germline J gene completes it. The chain carries TRBV19 and TRBJ2-1; D may be TRBD1 (5 bases). The V gene lost 1 base and the J gene lost 5 bases, with 10 bases spanning the gap. The CDR3 runs to 14 residues. Germline V gene data show CDR1 as FNHDT and CDR2 as SITEND (reference sequence). The CDR3 loop reads CASSISQGDAEQFF. The sequenced part of the CDR3 DNA is TGTGCCAGCAGTATAAGTCAGGGAGATGCT.

This clone was observed many times. Any gene name here is a mouse gene name. Coverage ceases 4 residues before the CDR3 finishes, and the germline J gene fills in the end. The chain has TRBV13-3 and TRBJ1-2; D perhaps matches TRBD1 (6 bases). CDR3 length equals 11 residues. Germline values: CDR1 NNHDY, CDR2 SYVADS. CDR3 bases read: TGTGCCAGCAAGGAGGGGGAC. This encodes CASKEGD. The full-length CDR3 reads as CASKEGDDYTF.

Concerning this clone itself: The gene symbols are mouse symbols. The read stops 4 residues short of the end of the CDR3; the missing end is completed from the germline J gene. J is TRBJ2-4 and V is TRBV1, with 8 positions matching TRBD1. The germline CDR1 and CDR2 sequences are NSQYPW and LRSPGD (reference sequence). Trimming at V came to 4 bases and at J to 0 bases, leaving 3 bases not matched to a gene. This CDR3 spans 15 amino acids. The covered CDR3 bases are TGCACCTGCAGTGAGACAGGGGACAGTCAAAAC. Amino acid sequence: CTCSETGDSQN. The CDR3 in its entirety is CTCSETGDSQNTLYF.

This clone was seen at least ten times. Gene names are mouse gene names. The CDR3 sequence: CASSVKGRNTLYF. Partial CDR3 DNA: TGTGCCAGCAGTGTGAAGGGGAGAAAC. This chain links TRBV13-3 with TRBJ2-4; maybe TRBD1 (5 bases). The read terminates 4 residues before the CDR3 end, so the remaining end is supplied by the germline J gene. The CDR3 is made up of 13 amino acids. The V gene's germline CDR1 is NNHDY and CDR2 SYVADS.

This clone was counted at least ten times. These gene names are mouse names. Read sequence stops 4 residues before the CDR3 end, and the germline J gene provides the missing end. V usage is TRBV13-3 and J usage is TRBJ2-3; 8 bases are a match to TRBD2. The CDR3 is 14 residues long. V dropped 3 bases and J dropped 3; count of bases not matched to a gene: 3. Germline CDR1 and CDR2: NNHDY and SYVADS. The DNA read from the CDR3 is TGTGCCAGCAGTGGAGGGGGGGCCGCAGAA. Protein: CASSGGGAAE. The full CDR3 reads CASSGGGAAETLYF.

In its sample, this clone was seen many times. The protein in this entry is translated from the DNA; at residue 12 it differs from the protein listed in TCRdb. Genes and germline come from the mouse. The read terminates 3 residues ahead of where the CDR3 ends, so the germline J gene completes it. The chain joins TRBV13-3 to TRBJ1-3, with TRBD1 matching 10 bases. Germline V CDR1 and CDR2: NNHDY, SYVADS. Trimming at V came to 4 bases and at J to 3 bases, leaving 4 bases not matched to a gene. The CDR3 is 15 amino acids. The CDR3: CASSFGDRGGNTLYF. Partial CDR3 DNA: TGTGCCAGCAGTTTTGGGGACAGGGGTGGAAATACG.

A word on this clone: TCRdb's protein does not match the DNA translation at residue 9; the protein provided is translated from the DNA. A far larger clone is a single base away, which makes a read error likely. The germline and genes are mouse ones. The read terminates 3 residues ahead of where the CDR3 ends, so the germline J gene completes it. The rearrangement links TRBV13-3 to TRBJ1-3; no clear D. In germline, CDR1 is NNHDY, CDR2 SYVADS. The CDR3 is made up of 12 amino acids. This CDR3 is CVSSNSGNTLYF. Incomplete CDR3 DNA: TGTGTCAGCAGCAATTCTGGAAATACG.

This clone was detected only a few times. The listed genes are named as in mouse. The read finishes 4 residues shy of the CDR3 end, and the germline J gene is used to complete it. The V and J genes are TRBV19 and TRBJ2-7, with TRBD2 matching over 10 bases. CDR3 length equals 14 residues. Germline assignment: CDR1 FNHDT and CDR2 SITEND (reference sequence). Incomplete CDR3 DNA: TGTGCCAGCAGTATCAGACTGGGGGGCAAT. Amino acid sequence: CASSIRLGGN. The full CDR3 protein reads CASSIRLGGNEQYF. Supplemented by reference TRBV19 and TRBJ2-7, the full variable domain reads GGIITQTPKFLIGQEGQKLTLKCQQNFNHDTMYWYRQDSGKGLRLIYYSITENDLQKGDLSEGYDASREKKSSFSLTVTSAQKNEMAVFLCASSIRLGGNEQYFGPGTRLTVL.

This clone showed up just a few times. Mouse germline and gene names are used. The missing CDR3 end, 4 residues past where the read stops, is filled in from the germline J gene. V usage is TRBV1 and J usage is TRBJ1-4, with D possibly being TRBD1 (6 bases). V shed 6 bases and J shed 0 bases, with 8 bases lying between them. Germline lookup yields CDR1 NSQYPW and CDR2 LRSPGD (reference sequence). This CDR3 comprises 14 residues. The CDR3 bases that were read are TGCACCTGCAGCGGGACATTTTCCAACGAA. This sequence encodes CTCSGTFSNE. The whole CDR3 sequence reads CTCSGTFSNERLFF.

At least ten counts were recorded for this clone. The genes are named according to mouse. The observed sequence ends 4 residues before the CDR3 terminus, with the missing tail filled in from the germline J gene. V and J are TRBV13-3 and TRBJ1-1; D not resolved. Germline V gene sequence: CDR1 NNHDY, CDR2 SYVADS. The V gene lost 0 bases and the J gene lost 0 bases, with 9 bases spanning the gap. This CDR3 has 15 residues. The CDR3 DNA, read in part, is TGTGCCAGCAGTGATGCGACGACACCAAACACA. Translated: CASSDATTPNT. The whole CDR3 protein is CASSDATTPNTEVFF.

As to this clone: Mouse names are used for the genes. The CDR3 extends 4 residues past the end of the read, so its final part is completed from the germline J gene. The chain employs TRBV13-2 and TRBJ1-4; D uncertain. V was trimmed by 1 base and J by 6 bases, leaving 4 bases between them. The CDR3 has 12 residues. Germline CDR1 reads NNHNN; CDR2 reads SYGAGS (reference sequence). The CDR3 sequence is CASGDWDERLFF. The sequenced CDR3 bases are TGTGCCAGCGGTGATTGGGACGAA.

This clone came up many times. The genes are named according to mouse. The read falls 4 residues short of the CDR3 end, and the missing part is taken from the germline J gene. The rearrangement uses TRBV13-3 and TRBJ2-5; the match to TRBD1 covers 7 bases. Per germline, CDR1 NNHDY and CDR2 SYVADS. This CDR3 is built from 15 residues. This chain's CDR3 is CASSDLGTEKDTQYF. CDR3 DNA, as far as it was read: TGTGCCAGCAGTGATTTGGGGACAGAAAAAGAC.

This clone was counted ten times or more. Gene names follow the mouse nomenclature. The sequenced fragment ends 4 residues before the CDR3 boundary, so the rest is inferred from the germline J gene. The chain uses TRBV12-2 and TRBJ2-7, with TRBD1 matching over 7 bases. The CDR3 sequence is 14 residues long. CDR1 and CDR2 from the germline V gene are SGHLS and HYDKME. The sequenced CDR3 bases are TGTGCCAGCTCTCTGGGAGACAGGGATTAT. Translating gives CASSLGDRDY. The full CDR3 reads CASSLGDRDYEQYF.

Turning to this clone: Gene names refer to mouse genes. The observed sequence ends 4 residues before the CDR3 terminus, with the missing tail filled in from the germline J gene. This sequence joins TRBV14 and TRBJ2-3; D ambiguous. V was shortened by 2 bases and J by 0 bases, with 10 bases between the two germline ends. From germline, CDR1 is SGHDT and CDR2 FRDEAV. The CDR3 has 15 amino acids. The CDR3 loop is CASSLRPGSAETLYF. The covered CDR3 bases are TGTGCCAGCAGTTTACGGCCAGGTAGTGCAGAA.